This T cell receptor (beta chain) was recovered during a study of glioma-infiltrating T cells. Germline assignment: CDR1 SQVTM and CDR2 ANQGSEA. The CDR3 spans 12 residues. The ends lost 4 bases at V and 7 bases at J; junction bases unmatched: 4. Amplification of TCR alpha and beta CDR3 regions from RNA used iRepertoire nested multiplex PCR. TCRdb analysed the multiplex PCR reads with MiXCR anew, one entry per CDR3 protein. In the table there are 150,000 to 200,000 distinct CDR3 sequences, around 30% of which are singletons. Input material: glioma tissue, nonneoplastic brain tissue, or PBMCs (not recorded which). The rearrangement uses TRBV29-1 and TRBJ2-1; TRBD2 agrees at 7 bases. The receptor's source is a human donor with low-grade glioma or glioblastoma, undergoing nonglioma brain surgery, or in good health (not recorded which). CDR3 coding DNA: TGCAGCGTTGTGCGGGAGATTAATGAGCAGTTCTTC. The encoded protein is CSVVREINEQFF.